Given below is one T cell receptor (beta chain) in context. This entry belongs to a study of OX40 agonist ivuxolimab in advanced cancers. For the study at large: Every 2 weeks, patients got intravenous ivuxolimab at one of six dose levels (0.01-10 mg/kg).

Clones were read by immunoSEQ multiplex PCR, and TCRdb kept only the in-frame ones, dropping some. The sample carries about 77,000 clones, around 87% recorded once. If patients had autoimmune disease history or systemic immunosuppression, they were excluded. Sequencing was performed on CD4+ or CD8+ T cells sorted from blood, taken in a trial of the OX40 agonist ivuxolimab. The source is an adult with an advanced solid tumor such as melanoma, head and neck, liver or kidney cancer.

CDR3 nucleotides: TGTGCCAGCAGCTTTCCAGGGGCAAGAACTGAAGCTTTCTTT. This translates into CASSFPGARTEAFF. The chain has TRBV27 and TRBJ1-1, with D possibly matching TRBD1 (6 bases). In germline, CDR1 is MNHEY, CDR2 SMNVEV (reference sequence). The V end lost 6 bases, the J end lost 5 bases, and 16 bases lay between the germline ends. The CDR3 extends over 14 amino acids.